Here is one T cell receptor beta chain with its context. The sample originates from a study of TIL therapy for anti-PD-1-resistant metastatic lung cancer. Time point indicated: pre-treatment sample, taken before nivolumab and TIL therapy. Per germline, CDR1 SGHRS and CDR2 YFSETQ. Trimming at V came to 0 bases and at J to 7 bases, leaving 13 bases not matched to a gene. This CDR3 spans 18 amino acids. Sequencing used immunoSEQ v3. Sequencing depth was around 1.9 million read pairs for survey level, roughly 4.5-6 million for deep. The protocol was immunoSEQ multiplex PCR, while the TCRdb copy is restricted to in-frame clones and leaves out a portion. The sample records 50,000 to 70,000 clones, more than 80% being singletons.

The clonotype was recovered from a person between 25 and 80 years old with non-small cell lung cancer. The J gene is TRBJ2-7, the V gene TRBV5-1; 13 bases line up with TRBD2. The sample here was blood, taken at baseline. The CDR3 DNA follows: TGCGCCAGCAGCTTGGGGTACTCTGGCAGACTAGCGGGAGGTGAGCAGTACTTC. Residues: CASSLGYSGRLAGGEQYF.